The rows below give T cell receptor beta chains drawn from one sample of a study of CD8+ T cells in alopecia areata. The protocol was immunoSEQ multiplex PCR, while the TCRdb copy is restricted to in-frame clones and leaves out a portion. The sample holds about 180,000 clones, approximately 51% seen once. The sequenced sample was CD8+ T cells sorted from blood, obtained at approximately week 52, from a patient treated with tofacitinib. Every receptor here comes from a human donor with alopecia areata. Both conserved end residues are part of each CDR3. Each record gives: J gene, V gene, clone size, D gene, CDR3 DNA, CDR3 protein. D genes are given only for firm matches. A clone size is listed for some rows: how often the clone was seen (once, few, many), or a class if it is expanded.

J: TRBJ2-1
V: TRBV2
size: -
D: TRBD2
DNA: TGTGCCAGCAGGCCCACGGCGGGGGACTCCTACAATGAGCAGTTCTTC
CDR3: CASRPTAGDSYNEQFF

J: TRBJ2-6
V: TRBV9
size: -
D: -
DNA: TGTGCCAGCAGCGTAGGAGGATTTGGGGCCAACGTCCTGACTTTC
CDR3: CASSVGGFGANVLTF

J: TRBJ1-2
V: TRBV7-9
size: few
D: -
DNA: TGTGCCAGCACGGGAGGATATGGCTACACCTTC
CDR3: CASTGGYGYTF

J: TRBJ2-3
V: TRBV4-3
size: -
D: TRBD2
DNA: TGCGCCAGCAGCCAATTTAGCGGGGGGGTTAATTCAGATACGCAGTATTTT
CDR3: CASSQFSGGVNSDTQYF

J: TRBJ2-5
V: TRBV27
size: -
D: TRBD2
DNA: TGTGCCAGCAGTCCTTGGACTAGCGGGGAGACCCAGTACTTC
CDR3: CASSPWTSGETQYF

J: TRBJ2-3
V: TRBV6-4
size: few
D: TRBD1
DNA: TGTGCCAGCAGCCCAGGACAGGGAGAGGGAGATACGCAGTATTTT
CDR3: CASSPGQGEGDTQYF

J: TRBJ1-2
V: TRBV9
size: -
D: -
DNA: TGTGCCAGCAGCCCCCAAGTCGGAGGTATCCATGGCTACACCTTC
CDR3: CASSPQVGGIHGYTF

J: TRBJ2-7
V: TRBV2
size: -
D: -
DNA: TGTGCCAGCAGGGAGATGGAGGGGGTTGAGTCCTACGAGCAGTACTTC
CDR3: CASREMEGVESYEQYF

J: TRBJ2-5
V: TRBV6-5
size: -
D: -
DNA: TGTGCCAGCAGTTTCTGGGGGTCGTACCAAGAGACCCAGTACTTC
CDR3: CASSFWGSYQETQYF

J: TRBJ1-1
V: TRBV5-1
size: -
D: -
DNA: TGCGCCAGCTCTAACATTGCCAACACTGAAGCTTTCTTT
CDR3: CASSNIANTEAFF

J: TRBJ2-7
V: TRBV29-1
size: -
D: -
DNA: TGCAGCGTTGAAACAGGGAGCTACGAGCAGTACTTC
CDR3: CSVETGSYEQYF

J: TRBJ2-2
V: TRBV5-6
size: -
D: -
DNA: TGTGCCAGCGAGGACAGTAACGCCGGGGAGCTGTTTTTT
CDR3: CASEDSNAGELFF

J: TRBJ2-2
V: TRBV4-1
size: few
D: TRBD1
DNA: TGCGCCAGCAGCCGGACAGGGAACACCGGGGAGCTGTTTTTT
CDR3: CASSRTGNTGELFF

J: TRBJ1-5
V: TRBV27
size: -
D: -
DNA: TGTGCCAGCAGTTTTTACAATCAGCCCCAGCATTTT
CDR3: CASSFYNQPQHF

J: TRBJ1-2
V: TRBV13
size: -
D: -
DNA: TGTGCCAGCAGCCGGAACAGGGACGACTATGGCTACACCTTC
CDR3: CASSRNRDDYGYTF

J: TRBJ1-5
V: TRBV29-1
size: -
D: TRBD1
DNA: TGCAGCGTTGGTAGGGGGCGAGATCAGCCCCAGCATTTT
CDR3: CSVGRGRDQPQHF

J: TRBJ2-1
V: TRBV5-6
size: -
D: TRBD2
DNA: TGTGCCTCTGACCTTGGGGGGGAAATCTACAATGAGCAGTTCTTC
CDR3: CASDLGGEIYNEQFF

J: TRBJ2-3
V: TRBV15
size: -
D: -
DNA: TGTGCCACCAGCAGAGGGGCTAGCGGCACAGATACGCAGTATTTT
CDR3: CATSRGASGTDTQYF

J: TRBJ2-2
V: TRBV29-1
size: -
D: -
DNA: TGCAGCGTTGTGGACCTTAGCGGCACCGGGGAGCTGTTTTTT
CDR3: CSVVDLSGTGELFF

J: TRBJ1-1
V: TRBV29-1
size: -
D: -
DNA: TGCAGCCCGTTCGGTGCCACTGAAGCTTTCTTT
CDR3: CSPFGATEAFF

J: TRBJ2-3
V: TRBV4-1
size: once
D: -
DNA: TGCGCCAGCAGCCAAGTTACGACGGCTAGCACAGATACGCAGTATTTT
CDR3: CASSQVTTASTDTQYF

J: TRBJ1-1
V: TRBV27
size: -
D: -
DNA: TGTGCCAGCAGTTTGGGGAGGGGCACTGAAGCTTTCTTT
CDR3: CASSLGRGTEAFF